The 9 T cell receptor beta chains listed next were all sequenced from one sample in a study of cytomegalovirus exposure and HLA in healthy donors (TCRdb year 2017). The method was the immunoSEQ multiplex PCR assay. In TCRdb, the immuneACCESS table is reduced to in-frame sequences with V and J assigned. These tables do not hold every clone; where another copy was compared, an unresolved V gene accounts for under half, and the others remain unexplained. The sample records more than 300,000 clones, 75% to 90% of which are singletons. The ten largest make up 0.83% of the sample. The sequencing sample was made of PBMCs. The origin of the receptors is a woman between 18 and 29 years old in good health and CMV-seronegative.

The gene calls are TRBV7-6 and TRBJ2-3; 7 bases line up with TRBD2. The J segment lost 1 base and the V segment lost 5 bases, leaving 9 bases of the junction unmatched. Germline V CDR1 and CDR2: SGHVS, FNYEAQ. The CDR3 sequence is 16 residues long. The CDR3 DNA is TGTGCCAGCAGCACCCGGGGGGAGAGGGGCACAGATACGCAGTATTTT. Amino acids: CASSTRGERGTDTQYF.

The chain recombines TRBV6-6 with TRBJ2-3; D gene uncertain. This CDR3 spans 13 amino acids. CDR1 and CDR2 (germline): MNHNY, SVGAGI (reference sequence). Trimming took off 4 bases at V and 6 bases at J, with 11 bases between the two ends. The CDR3 coding sequence is TGTGCCAGCAGTTTGCTAGAGAAGGATACGCAGTATTTT. Translated: CASSLLEKDTQYF.

This chain connects TRBV6-1 to TRBJ1-1; TRBD1 agrees at 8 bases. Germline CDR1 reads MNHNS; CDR2 reads SASEGT. The CDR3 has 14 amino acids. The ends lost 6 bases at V and 0 bases at J; junction bases unmatched: 3. The CDR3 nucleotides read TGTGCCAGCAGGACGACAGGGGTGAACACTGAAGCTTTCTTT. It is translated as CASRTTGVNTEAFF.

The chain carries TRBV5-1 and TRBJ2-7; 8 bases fit TRBD1. This CDR3 is 14 amino acids long. CDR1 is SGHRS and CDR2 is YFSETQ in the germline V gene. The junction had 6 bases not matched to a gene; V was cut back by 5 bases and J by 2 bases. The CDR3 protein is CASRTRTGTYEQYF. For the CDR3, the DNA is TGCGCCAGCAGGACAAGGACAGGGACCTACGAGCAGTACTTC.

CDR3 sequence: CASSPEGNSRTYEQYF. The CDR3 coding sequence is TGTGCCAGCAGTCCAGAGGGCAACAGCCGTACCTACGAGCAGTACTTC. V and J are TRBV6-4 and TRBJ2-7; D possibly corresponds to TRBD2 (5 bases). Germline-derived CDR1 and CDR2 are MRHNA and SNTAGT. This CDR3 comprises 16 residues. Trimming took 5 bases from V and 2 from J, leaving 19 bases between them.

The genes are TRBV7-2 and TRBJ1-5; 7 bases agree with TRBD1. The trim removed 2 bases at V and 6 bases at J, leaving 7 bases unmatched. Per germline, CDR1 SGHTA and CDR2 FQGNSA. The CDR3 totals 15 residues. The CDR3 DNA is TGTGCCAGCAGCTTACGCAGGGACAGAAGTCAGCCCCAGCATTTT. Protein product: CASSLRRDRSQPQHF.

This clone came up a few times. V usage is TRBV25-1 and J usage is TRBJ2-7; no reliable D call. Germline V gene lookup returns CDR1 MGHDK and CDR2 SYGVNS. Trimming stripped 2 bases from V and 2 bases from J, with 7 bases between. The CDR3 consists of 13 residues. CDR3: CASSEGQPYEQYF. The CDR3 region has the DNA TGTGCCAGCAGTGAAGGGCAGCCCTACGAGCAGTACTTC.

This clone was recorded a few times. J is TRBJ1-6 and V is TRBV30; D remains ambiguous. The length of the CDR3 is 13 residues. Trimming took off 5 bases at V and 4 bases at J, with 9 bases between the two ends. Per the germline V gene, CDR1 is GTSNPN and CDR2 is SVGIG (reference sequence). This chain's CDR3 is CAWDGGYNSPLHF. Written as DNA, the CDR3 is TGTGCCTGGGATGGAGGATATAATTCACCCCTCCACTTT.

The genes are TRBV21-1 and TRBJ2-7; the table's D call, TRBD1, was not checked against the DNA. TRBV21-1 has pseudogene status. The CDR3 has 17 residues. The CDR3 protein is CASSRKNRTGGTYEQYF. CDR3 sequence (DNA): TGTGCCAGCAGCAGAAAAAACAGGACAGGTGGGACCTACGAGCAGTACTTC.